This T cell receptor (beta chain) was sequenced for a study of blood T cell repertoires in COVID-19. The overall study: Acute and convalescent COVID-19 samples came from the United States, Italy and Spain. In each case, the material was cDNA or gDNA derived from T cells, B-cell-depleted T cells, or PBMCs.

Data came from immunoSEQ multiplex PCR; TCRdb stores just in-frame clones and leaves some out. This table holds approximately 140,000 clones, about 86% found once. The sequenced sample consisted of peripheral blood. The sequence derives from a woman aged 40 to 50 with acute or convalescent COVID-19.

CDR3 in amino acids: CASTPGGGGSGYTF. Here the CDR3 DNA reads TGTGCCAGCACCCCAGGGGGCGGTGGAAGTGGCTACACCTTC. This rearrangement joins TRBV5-4 to TRBJ1-2, with 8 positions matching TRBD1. The CDR3 contains 14 residues. Trimming cost V 6 bases and J 7 bases; bases outside gene matches: 11. CDR1 is SGHNT and CDR2 is YYREEE in the germline V gene (reference sequence).